These 25 T cell receptor beta chains share one sample of origin, sequenced in a study of T cell responses to AZD1222 COVID-19 vaccine. This table comes from immunoSEQ multiplex PCR, and its TCRdb copy is limited to in-frame clones, with some not included. Among under 200,000 clones, over 80% were seen once, and the ten largest hold over 1%. This material consisted of peripheral blood, taken on day 0 of AZD1222 vaccination. Source of these receptors: an adult in good health.

This clone has only one observation. The V gene is TRBV6-6, the J gene TRBJ1-3; D might be TRBD1 (6 bases). CDR3 length: 16 residues. V gave up 6 bases and J gave up 0 bases, with 15 bases separating them. Germline-derived CDR1 and CDR2 are MNHNY and SVGAGI (reference sequence). The CDR3 loop reads CASSPNRDSSGNTIYF. In DNA, the CDR3 is TGTGCCAGCAGCCCAAACAGGGATAGCTCTGGAAACACCATATATTTT.

This rearrangement joins TRBV29-1 to TRBJ1-6; the D is unclear. Trimming shortened V by 5 bases and J by 0 bases, and 11 bases separated the two germline ends. The CDR3 spans 15 residues. Germline CDR1 reads SQVTM; CDR2 reads ANQGSEA. CDR3 nucleotides: TGCAGCGTTCGGGTCGGAAGCTCCTATAATTCACCCCTCCACTTT. Translation: CSVRVGSSYNSPLHF.

This chain connects TRBV6-5 to TRBJ1-1; D remains ambiguous. The germline V and J ends were trimmed by 2 bases and 4 bases, with 8 bases remaining between them. The CDR3 totals 13 residues. Germline V gene sequence: CDR1 MNHEY, CDR2 SVGAGI. The CDR3 sequence is CASSYGVGTEAFF. The CDR3 nucleotides are TGTGCCAGCAGTTACGGTGTGGGCACTGAAGCTTTCTTT.

This clone was observed a few times. V is TRBV19 and J is TRBJ1-1; 9 bases align to TRBD1. The CDR3 sequence is 15 residues long. Germline CDR1 reads LNHDA; CDR2 reads SQIVND (reference sequence). The V segment lost 6 bases and the J segment 4 bases; nucleotides outside the gene matches: 9. The CDR3 sequence: CASRPHTGGGTEAFF. CDR3 nucleotides: TGTGCCAGTAGGCCCCATACAGGGGGCGGCACTGAAGCTTTCTTT.

This chain uses TRBV27 with TRBJ2-7; 9 bases map to TRBD1. Germline loops: CDR1 MNHEY, CDR2 SMNVEV (reference sequence). The CDR3 is made up of 15 amino acids. J was trimmed by 4 bases and V by 3 bases; bases with no gene match: 7. This chain's CDR3 is CASSFQGTGRYEQYF. The CDR3 region has the DNA TGTGCCAGCAGTTTCCAGGGGACAGGGCGGTACGAGCAGTACTTC.

The chain uses TRBV4-1 and TRBJ1-2; D is ambiguous. V lost 4 bases, J lost 4 bases, and 13 bases lay in between. The CDR3 runs 14 residues. Germline V gene sequence: CDR1 MGHRA, CDR2 YSYEKL. CDR3 loop: CASSLSQATYGYTF. The DNA for the CDR3 is TGCGCCAGCAGCCTCTCCCAGGCCACCTATGGCTACACCTTC.

The rearrangement joins TRBV5-1 to TRBJ2-7, with D unresolved. V dropped 0 bases and J dropped 0 bases, with 7 bases sitting between them. The CDR3 totals 14 residues. Germline V gene lookup returns CDR1 SGHRS and CDR2 YFSETQ. The chain's CDR3 is CASSLGSASYEQYF. The CDR3 bases are TGCGCCAGCAGCTTGGGGTCTGCCTCCTACGAGCAGTACTTC.

The V and J genes are TRBV7-2 and TRBJ1-1; tentative D call: TRBD1 (5 bases). Germline V lookup: CDR1 SGHTA, CDR2 FQGNSA. This CDR3 spans 15 amino acids. Trimming took off 4 bases at V and 4 bases at J, with 16 bases between the two ends. The chain's CDR3 is CASSSGGPRGTEAFF. The CDR3 DNA is TGTGCCAGCAGCTCAGGAGGGCCGAGGGGCACTGAAGCTTTCTTT.

This sequence joins TRBV9 and TRBJ2-1; possibly TRBD1 for D (5 bases). Trimming removed 3 bases from V and 8 bases from J, with 18 bases in between. CDR3 length: 15 residues. The germline gives CDR1 SGDLS, CDR2 YYNGEE. The CDR3 DNA reads TGTGCCAGCAGCGAGCAGGGTTCCCCTGTCGATGAGCAGTTCTTC. Protein sequence: CASSEQGSPVDEQFF. The full variable domain, rest sourced from reference TRBV9 and TRBJ2-1, is DSGVTQTPKHLITATGQRVTLRCSPRSGDLSVYWYQQSLDQGLQFLIQYYNGEERAKGNILERFSAQQFPDLHSELNLSSLELGDSALYFCASSEQGSPVDEQFFGPGTRLTVL.

The rearrangement joins TRBV6-5 to TRBJ2-5; weak D call: TRBD2 (6 bases). Germline lookup yields CDR1 MNHEY and CDR2 SVGAGI. This CDR3 region has 13 residues. Trimming shortened V by 7 bases and J by 5 bases, and 14 bases separated the two germline ends. The CDR3 nucleotides read TGTGCCAGCAAGGGCGGGGATTGGGAGACCCAGTACTTC. Translating gives CASKGGDWETQYF.

The CDR3 DNA sequence: TGTGCCACCAGCTCAGACATCTATGGCTACACCTTC. Its protein product is CATSSDIYGYTF. The chain joins TRBV15 to TRBJ1-2; D call uncertain. Deletions cut 5 bases from V and 4 bases from J, with 8 bases between. Per the germline V gene, CDR1 is LNHNV and CDR2 is YYDKDF (reference sequence). This CDR3 has 12 amino acids.

The rearrangement uses TRBV19 and TRBJ1-1; D gene uncertain. The ends were cut back, 3 bases at V and 0 bases at J, with 20 bases in the middle. In germline, CDR1 is LNHDA, CDR2 SQIVND (reference sequence). The CDR3 runs 18 residues. CDR3 nucleotide sequence: TGTGCCAGTAGTATTTTATCACAGAATAATTACATGAACACTGAAGCTTTCTTT. Protein: CASSILSQNNYMNTEAFF.

The V gene is TRBV7-9, the J gene TRBJ1-4, with unresolved D. The CDR3 is made up of 14 amino acids. Germline CDR1 reads SEHNR; CDR2 reads FQNEAQ (reference sequence). Trimming shortened V by 4 bases and J by 4 bases, and 10 bases separated the two germline ends. In DNA form, the CDR3 reads TGTGCCAGCAGCTCTATGATGGGTAATGAAAAACTGTTTTTT. Its protein product is CASSSMMGNEKLFF.

The rearrangement joins TRBV30 to TRBJ1-1; the D is unclear. V was clipped by 2 bases and J by 3 bases, with 10 bases between them. The CDR3 is made up of 13 amino acids. Germline V lookup: CDR1 GTSNPN, CDR2 SVGIG (reference sequence). Here the CDR3 reads CAWSFSRDTEAFF. The CDR3 DNA is TGTGCCTGGAGTTTTTCAAGAGACACTGAAGCTTTCTTT.

This rearrangement joins TRBV29-1 to TRBJ1-1; D gene ambiguous. CDR1 is SQVTM and CDR2 is ANQGSEA in the germline V gene. Between the trimmed V and J ends, which lost 4 bases and 1 base, there was a span of 4 bases. The CDR3 runs to 11 residues. CDR3 nucleotide sequence: TGCAGCGTTGCAGAGAACACTGAAGCTTTCTTT. This sequence encodes CSVAENTEAFF.

In regard to this clone: The junction departs from the called germline gene at one end, perhaps through a read error. The chain carries TRBV12-3 or TRBV12-4 and TRBJ1-6; perhaps TRBD1 as D (6 bases). CDR3 length: 12 amino acids. The CDR3 bases are TGTGCCAGCAGTTTTGGGGGCAGGTCCATGTACTTT. Translation gives CASSFGGRSMYF.

The chain uses TRBV18 and TRBJ2-1, with D hard to call. V was trimmed by 3 bases and J by 5 bases, leaving 14 bases between them. Germline-derived CDR1 and CDR2 are KGHSH and LQKENI. The CDR3 is 15 residues long. In nucleotides, the CDR3 is TGTGCCAGCTCACCGGTAGCCAGTTCCCACAATGAGCAGTTCTTC. Protein sequence: CASSPVASSHNEQFF.

The chain employs TRBV6-5 and TRBJ1-2; the D is unclear. This CDR3 has 15 residues. Germline CDR1 reads MNHEY; CDR2 reads SVGAGI. Trimming pared 4 bases from V and 7 bases from J, leaving 19 bases between. This CDR3 reads CASSSYSSGESGYTF. CDR3 DNA sequence: TGTGCCAGCAGTTCCTACTCAAGCGGGGAAAGTGGCTACACCTTC.

The chain is built from TRBV6-1 and TRBJ1-2; TRBD1 might be the D (5 bases). Germline values: CDR1 MNHNS, CDR2 SASEGT. The V end was cut by 4 bases, the J end by 4 bases, with 19 bases between. The CDR3 has 16 residues. CDR3 sequence: CASSAERSGLGYGYTF. The CDR3 nucleotides are TGTGCCAGCAGTGCCGAAAGGTCGGGGCTTGGCTATGGCTACACCTTC.

This chain uses TRBV7-6 with TRBJ2-2; TRBD2 might be the D (5 bases). Trimming pared 5 bases from V and 0 bases from J, leaving 13 bases between. The CDR3 spans 16 residues. Germline CDR1 is SGHVS and CDR2 is FNYEAQ. The CDR3 nucleotides read TGTGCCAGCAGCCCCCCGGGAAGCGCGAACACCGGGGAGCTGTTTTTT. Its translation: CASSPPGSANTGELFF.

In this sample, this clone turned up a few times. This sequence joins TRBV7-9 and TRBJ1-1; TRBD1 is a possible D gene (5 bases). Trimming removed 1 base from V and 10 bases from J, with 19 bases in between. Germline loops: CDR1 SEHNR, CDR2 FQNEAQ (reference sequence). CDR3 length: 15 residues. The CDR3 nucleotides are TGTGCCAGCAGCTTAGGCGTCGGGCAGGGCGGGACAGCTTTCTTT. Residues: CASSLGVGQGGTAFF.

This clone turned up a few times. J is TRBJ2-7 and V is TRBV19; TRBD1 matches at 8 bases. Trimming took 7 bases from V and 3 from J; bases not matched to a gene: 5. Germline V gene sequence: CDR1 LNHDA, CDR2 SQIVND (reference sequence). CDR3 length equals 13 residues. The CDR3 protein is CASMSGQGYEQYF. In DNA, the CDR3 is TGTGCCAGTATGTCCGGACAGGGCTACGAGCAGTACTTC.

The chain employs TRBV19 and TRBJ2-3; D call uncertain. V lost 11 bases and J lost 3, with 12 bases in between. CDR1 is LNHDA, CDR2 SQIVND, per germline (reference sequence). This CDR3 is 12 amino acids long. CDR3 loop: CASSMRTDTQYF. In DNA form, the CDR3 reads TGTGCCTCTTCAATGCGTACAGATACGCAGTATTTT.

The chain uses TRBV6-6 and TRBJ1-5; 7 bases are a match to TRBD1. CDR3 size: 15 residues. From germline, CDR1 is MNHNY and CDR2 SVGAGI (reference sequence). J gave up 2 bases and V 2 bases, and 3 bases lay outside the gene matches. The CDR3 bases are TGTGCCAGCAGTTACATTGGACAGGGCAATCAGCCCCAGCATTTT. Encoded protein: CASSYIGQGNQPQHF.

The chain is built from TRBV29-1 and TRBJ1-2; D unresolved. CDR3 size: 12 residues. Germline V lookup: CDR1 SQVTM, CDR2 ANQGSEA. The V end was cut by 3 bases, the J end by 8 bases, with 13 bases between. CDR3 residues: CSVEHLDWGYTF. CDR3 bases: TGCAGCGTTGAGCATCTCGACTGGGGCTACACCTTC.